A selection of T cell receptor beta chains follows, all from one sample in a study of response to subunit inactivated influenza vaccine. TCRdb reprocessed the RT-PCR reads with MiXCR, giving one entry per CDR3 protein. This table holds around 500,000 distinct CDR3 sequences, 9.5% to 12% found once. This material consisted of PBMCs from blood, taken 35 to 45 days after vaccination. These receptors were obtained from a man aged 45 to 65 who received an inactivated influenza vaccine. The CDR3 runs from the conserved cysteine through the conserved F or W. The D gene is left open where the match is weak. Clone size appears in some rows only: once, few, many, or a class for an expanded clone.

V: TRBV28; size: few; J: TRBJ1-2; D: TRBD1; CDR3: CASRTGVGYTF; DNA: TGTGCCAGCAGGACAGGGGTAGGCTACACCTTC
V: TRBV20-1; size: NA; J: TRBJ2-1; D: TRBD2; CDR3: CSGPSGSSNEQFF; DNA: TGCAGTGGCCCAAGCGGGAGTTCGAATGAGCAGTTCTTC
V: TRBV6-1; size: many; J: TRBJ2-1; D: NA; CDR3: CASRSGRHNEQFF; DNA: TGTGCCAGCAGATCGGGACGGCACAATGAGCAGTTCTTC
V: TRBV7-3; size: NA; J: TRBJ2-7; D: TRBD1; CDR3: CASSPDRVVISEQYF; DNA: TGTGCCAGCAGCCCGGACAGGGTCGTAATTAGCGAGCAGTACTTC
V: TRBV7-2; size: few; J: TRBJ1-1; D: NA; CDR3: CASSLGVGMNTEAFF; DNA: TGTGCCAGCAGCCTAGGTGTAGGGATGAACACTGAAGCTTTCTTT
V: TRBV28; size: NA; J: TRBJ2-1; D: NA; CDR3: CASSSKGYNEQFF; DNA: TGTGCCAGCAGTTCAAAGGGGTACAATGAGCAGTTCTTC
V: TRBV7-9; size: NA; J: TRBJ2-7; D: NA; CDR3: CASSLASGQIHEQYF; DNA: TGTGCCAGCAGCTTAGCAAGCGGACAAATCCACGAGCAGTACTTC
V: TRBV7-6; size: few; J: TRBJ2-3; D: TRBD1; CDR3: CASSLAPGQGKDTQYF; DNA: TGTGCCAGCAGCTTAGCTCCGGGACAGGGAAAAGATACGCAGTATTTT
V: TRBV12-3/TRBV12-4; size: NA; J: TRBJ2-5; D: TRBD2; CDR3: CASTVGPTSGPQETQYF; DNA: TGTGCCAGCACCGTAGGTCCGACTAGCGGGCCGCAAGAGACCCAGTACTTC
V: TRBV5-5; size: few; J: TRBJ2-1; D: NA; CDR3: CASSMGGEQFF; DNA: TGTGCCAGCAGCATGGGGGGTGAGCAGTTCTTC
V: TRBV20-1; size: NA; J: TRBJ2-5; D: TRBD2; CDR3: CSATGTSGIETQYF; DNA: TGCAGTGCTACCGGGACTAGCGGGATAGAGACCCAGTACTTC
V: TRBV6-1; size: NA; J: TRBJ1-2; D: TRBD1; CDR3: CDSSTGGDRGYGYTF; DNA: TGTGACAGCAGCACAGGGGGCGACAGGGGCTATGGCTACACCTTC
V: TRBV10-2; size: few; J: TRBJ1-1; D: NA; CDR3: CASSDWVRNTEAFF; DNA: TGCGCCAGCAGTGATTGGGTTCGGAACACTGAAGCTTTCTTT
V: TRBV5-1; size: NA; J: TRBJ2-7; D: TRBD2; CDR3: CASSLVAGGDYEQYF; DNA: TGCGCCAGCAGCTTGGTTGCGGGAGGCGACTACGAGCAGTACTTC
V: TRBV29-1; size: many; J: TRBJ2-5; D: TRBD2; CDR3: CSVGSGGWTQYF; DNA: TGCAGCGTTGGTAGCGGGGGGTGGACCCAGTACTTC
V: TRBV5-1; size: few; J: TRBJ2-2; D: TRBD2; CDR3: CASSLGRLRRGGRTGELFF; DNA: TGCGCCAGCAGCTTGGGACGTTTGCGGCGGGGGGGCCGAACCGGGGAGCTGTTTTTT
V: TRBV20-1; size: few; J: TRBJ2-2; D: TRBD2; CDR3: CSARDLRGSGELFF; DNA: TGCAGTGCTAGAGATTTGCGGGGGTCCGGGGAGCTGTTTTTT
V: TRBV4-1; size: few; J: TRBJ2-1; D: TRBD2; CDR3: CASSQDELAGFVFRGVNEQFF; DNA: TGCGCCAGCAGCCAAGATGAGCTAGCGGGATTCGTATTTAGGGGGGTGAATGAGCAGTTCTTC
V: TRBV27; size: many; J: TRBJ2-7; D: TRBD1; CDR3: CASSFAGQGNEQYF; DNA: TGTGCCAGCAGTTTCGCGGGACAGGGGAACGAGCAGTACTTC
V: TRBV29-1; size: many; J: TRBJ1-1; D: NA; CDR3: CSAPDPGTYIAFF; DNA: TGCAGCGCTCCTGACCCCGGGACCTATATCGCTTTCTTT
V: TRBV11-2; size: NA; J: TRBJ2-6; D: TRBD1; CDR3: CASSSNRGPVEGANVLTF; DNA: TGTGCCAGCAGCTCTAACAGGGGGCCCGTGGAGGGGGCCAACGTCCTGACTTTC
V: TRBV4-1; size: few; J: TRBJ2-7; D: NA; CDR3: CASKPQGAGIYEQYF; DNA: TGCGCCAGCAAGCCCCAAGGGGCCGGGATCTACGAGCAGTACTTC
V: TRBV2; size: few; J: TRBJ2-5; D: NA; CDR3: CARGGETQYF; DNA: TGTGCCAGGGGTGGAGAGACCCAGTACTTC
V: TRBV7-2; size: few; J: TRBJ1-2; D: NA; CDR3: CASSLGGSTTYGYTF; DNA: TGTGCCAGCAGCTTAGGGGGCAGCACTACCTATGGCTACACCTTC
V: TRBV7-9; size: few; J: TRBJ2-3; D: TRBD1; CDR3: CASSQGQNTDTQYF; DNA: TGTGCCAGCAGCCAGGGACAGAACACAGATACGCAGTATTTT
V: TRBV10-3; size: NA; J: TRBJ2-7; D: TRBD2; CDR3: CAISETVLAGGTYEQYF; DNA: TGTGCCATCAGTGAGACCGTACTAGCGGGAGGAACCTACGAGCAGTACTTC
V: TRBV20-1; size: few; J: TRBJ2-1; D: NA; CDR3: CSASWAPYNEQFF; DNA: TGCAGTGCTAGCTGGGCCCCCTACAATGAGCAGTTCTTC
V: TRBV5-1; size: NA; J: TRBJ2-1; D: TRBD2; CDR3: CASSTLLAGVVSYNEQFF; DNA: TGCGCCAGCAGCACCCTACTAGCGGGAGTAGTATCCTACAATGAGCAGTTCTTC
V: TRBV29-1; size: many; J: TRBJ1-2; D: NA; CDR3: CSVVSGYGYTF; DNA: TGCAGCGTTGTATCAGGCTATGGCTACACCTTC
V: TRBV5-6; size: NA; J: TRBJ2-6; D: TRBD1; CDR3: CASSYQGARSNVLTF; DNA: TGTGCCAGCAGCTACCAGGGGGCCCGGTCCAACGTCCTGACTTTC
V: TRBV18; size: once; J: TRBJ1-3; D: NA; CDR3: CATQEGRSGNTIYF; DNA: TGTGCCACCCAAGAGGGCCGCTCTGGAAACACCATATATTTT
V: TRBV7-2; size: NA; J: TRBJ2-3; D: NA; CDR3: CASSSVETQYF; DNA: TGTGCCAGCAGCTCGGTGGAGACGCAGTATTTT
V: TRBV5-1; size: few; J: TRBJ2-3; D: TRBD1; CDR3: CASSFGTGGTDTQYF; DNA: TGCGCCAGCAGCTTCGGGACAGGGGGCACAGATACGCAGTATTTT
V: TRBV4-2; size: few; J: TRBJ2-1; D: TRBD2; CDR3: CASSSHPGGGQFF; DNA: TGTGCCAGCAGCTCCCATCCGGGGGGTGGGCAGTTCTTC
V: TRBV13; size: NA; J: TRBJ2-3; D: NA; CDR3: CASSSSKIGADTQYF; DNA: TGTGCCAGCAGCTCAAGCAAGATCGGGGCAGATACGCAGTATTTT
V: TRBV6-2/TRBV6-3; size: few; J: TRBJ2-7; D: NA; CDR3: CASRKEGATYEQYF; DNA: TGTGCCAGCAGAAAGGAGGGGGCGACCTACGAGCAGTACTTC
V: TRBV18; size: few; J: TRBJ2-2; D: NA; CDR3: CASSPPGGTGELFF; DNA: TGTGCCAGCTCACCACCGGGCGGGACCGGGGAGCTGTTTTTT
V: TRBV12-3/TRBV12-4; size: NA; J: TRBJ2-6; D: TRBD1; CDR3: CASDRAGANVLTF; DNA: TGTGCCAGCGACAGGGCTGGGGCCAACGTCCTGACTTTC
V: TRBV20-1; size: many; J: TRBJ1-6; D: NA; CDR3: CSARGLRGSSPLHF; DNA: TGCAGTGCTAGAGGTTTAAGGGGGAGTTCACCCCTCCACTTT
V: TRBV14; size: few; J: TRBJ2-7; D: NA; CDR3: CASSHLGPASGEQYF; DNA: TGTGCCAGCAGCCACCTGGGACCCGCCTCGGGCGAGCAGTACTTC
V: TRBV20-1; size: NA; J: TRBJ2-7; D: NA; CDR3: CSARTAFSYEQYF; DNA: TGCAGTGCTAGAACAGCCTTCTCCTACGAGCAGTACTTC
V: TRBV27; size: NA; J: TRBJ2-5; D: TRBD2; CDR3: CASSLSAGVGQETQYF; DNA: TGTGCCAGCAGTTTATCGGCGGGAGTCGGCCAAGAGACCCAGTACTTC
V: TRBV12-3/TRBV12-4; size: NA; J: TRBJ2-7; D: NA; CDR3: CASTFGGYEQYF; DNA: TGTGCCAGCACCTTTGGGGGTTACGAGCAGTACTTC
V: TRBV29-1; size: few; J: TRBJ2-2; D: TRBD1; CDR3: CSVGGQGGTGELFF; DNA: TGCAGCGTCGGGGGACAGGGGGGCACCGGGGAGCTGTTTTTT
V: TRBV10-2; size: NA; J: TRBJ2-3; D: TRBD2; CDR3: CASSDSGGWPDTQYF; DNA: TGCGCCAGCAGTGATAGCGGGGGATGGCCAGATACGCAGTATTTT
V: TRBV20-1; size: NA; J: TRBJ1-3; D: NA; CDR3: CSASTRGPGNTIYF; DNA: TGCAGTGCTAGTACCCGAGGGCCTGGAAACACCATATATTTT
V: TRBV20-1; size: NA; J: TRBJ2-7; D: TRBD1; CDR3: CSASDRSYEQYF; DNA: TGCAGTGCTTCGGACAGGTCCTACGAGCAGTACTTC
V: TRBV11-2; size: many; J: TRBJ2-2; D: TRBD1; CDR3: CASSLGQGRTGELFF; DNA: TGTGCCAGCAGCTTAGGACAGGGTCGCACCGGGGAGCTGTTTTTT
V: TRBV27; size: few; J: TRBJ2-2; D: NA; CDR3: CASSWGDFRTGELFF; DNA: TGTGCCAGCAGTTGGGGGGACTTCCGCACCGGGGAGCTGTTTTTT
V: TRBV7-9; size: many; J: TRBJ2-1; D: TRBD1; CDR3: CASSLDRGLYNEQFF; DNA: TGCGCCAGCAGCTTGGACAGGGGGCTCTACAATGAGCAGTTCTTC
V: TRBV9; size: few; J: TRBJ1-2; D: TRBD1; CDR3: CASSARREGTGGMHGYTF; DNA: TGTGCCAGCAGCGCGCGGCGAGAGGGGACAGGGGGTATGCATGGCTACACCTTC
V: TRBV7-2; size: many; J: TRBJ2-1; D: NA; CDR3: CASSFGALYNEQFF; DNA: TGTGCCAGCAGCTTCGGGGCCCTATACAATGAGCAGTTCTTC
V: TRBV7-2; size: NA; J: TRBJ2-3; D: TRBD2; CDR3: CASSTRLAGSSDTQYF; DNA: TGTGCCAGCAGCACCAGACTAGCGGGGAGTTCAGATACGCAGTATTTT
V: TRBV11-2; size: few; J: TRBJ2-4; D: NA; CDR3: CASSLLGGALAKNIQYF; DNA: TGTGCCAGCAGCCTCCTAGGAGGGGCTCTAGCCAAAAACATTCAGTACTTC
V: TRBV12-3/TRBV12-4; size: NA; J: TRBJ1-5; D: NA; CDR3: CASSTVGTYSNQPQHF; DNA: TGTGCCAGCAGTACCGTGGGGACTTATAGCAATCAGCCCCAGCATTTT
V: TRBV6-6; size: NA; J: TRBJ2-1; D: NA; CDR3: CASTHRHNEQFF; DNA: TGTGCCAGCACCCACCGTCACAATGAGCAGTTCTTC
V: TRBV6-2/TRBV6-3; size: NA; J: TRBJ2-1; D: TRBD2; CDR3: CASRGAPGTSIEMEFF; DNA: TGTGCCAGCAGGGGTGCCCCCGGGACTAGTATCGAGATGGAGTTCTTC